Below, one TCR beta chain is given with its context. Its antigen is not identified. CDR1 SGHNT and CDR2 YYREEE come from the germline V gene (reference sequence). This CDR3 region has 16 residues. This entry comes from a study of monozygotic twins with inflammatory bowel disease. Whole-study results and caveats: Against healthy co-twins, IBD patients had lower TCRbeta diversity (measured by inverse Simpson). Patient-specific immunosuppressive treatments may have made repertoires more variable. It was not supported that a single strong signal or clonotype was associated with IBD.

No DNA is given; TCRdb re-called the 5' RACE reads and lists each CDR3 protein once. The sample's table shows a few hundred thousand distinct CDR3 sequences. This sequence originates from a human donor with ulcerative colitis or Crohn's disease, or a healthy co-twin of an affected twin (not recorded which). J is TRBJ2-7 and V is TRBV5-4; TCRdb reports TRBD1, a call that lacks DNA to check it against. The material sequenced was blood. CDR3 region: CASSLPAGTISYEQYF.